This T cell receptor beta chain was sequenced in a study of shared clonotypes between healthy human individuals. The germline CDR1 and CDR2 sequences are MNHEY and SVGAGI. Trimming cost V 8 bases and J 3 bases; bases outside gene matches: 8. This CDR3 has 15 residues. The repertoire was sequenced with immunoSEQ multiplex PCR; TCRdb's copy has only in-frame clones and lacks some. This sample has around 700,000 clones; 72% occur once, and the top ten carry around 2%. Sequencing input: memory CD4+ T cells sorted from blood. Subset defined: CD45RA-negative fraction. This TCR derives from a woman in her twenties or thirties in good health. The gene calls are TRBV6-5 and TRBJ2-1; 9 nucleotides align to TRBD1. The CDR3 reads CASCPMGQGYNEQFF. Here the CDR3 DNA reads TGTGCCAGCTGCCCCATGGGACAGGGCTACAATGAGCAGTTCTTC.